These 12 T cell receptor beta chains came from one sample sequenced in a study of vaccination and CD4 T cells after COVID-19. The Oncomine TCR Beta short-read assay sequenced DNA from cultured CD4+ T cells. TCRdb recomputed calls from the PCR reads with MiXCR, one row per CDR3 protein. The data contain around 13,000 distinct CDR3 sequences, 25% to 30% of them singletons. As for treatment: approximately 11-day PBMC culture with coronavirus spike peptide pools or control peptides (ViraFEST assay). Antigens for these TCRs are unknown. The sequencing input was CD4+ T cells from blood, cultured in vitro. Receptors originate from a human donor who had recovered from COVID-19.

This rearrangement joins TRBV18 to TRBJ1-2; D may be TRBD1 (6 bases). The CDR3 contains 13 residues. Germline V gene lookup returns CDR1 KGHSH and CDR2 LQKENI. The DNA of the CDR3 is TGTGTCTCGGTGTCTTCCCAGGGGTATGGCTACACCTTC. It translates to CVSVSSQGYGYTF.

This clonotype was detected only once. V and J are TRBV18 and TRBJ1-6, with TRBD1 matching over 7 bases. Germline CDR1 and CDR2: KGHSH and LQKENI. CDR3 size: 16 residues. J lost 1 base, V lost 2 bases, and 2 bases had no gene match. In nucleotides, the CDR3 is TGTGCCAGCTCACCAGGGACAGTATCCTATAATTCACCCCTCCACTTT. Translation: CASSPGTVSYNSPLHF.

This clonotype has a single count. This may come from a read error, since a much larger clone is one base off. The rearrangement joins TRBV15 to TRBJ1-4, with D unresolved. The CDR3 extends over 13 amino acids. Germline V lookup: CDR1 LNHNV, CDR2 YYDKDF (reference sequence). CDR3 sequence: CATSRDEVAKPFF. In DNA form, the CDR3 reads TGTGCCACCAGCAGAGATGAGGTGGCGAAACCGTTTTTT. Looking up the rest from reference TRBV15 and TRBJ1-4 gives the full variable domain: DAMVIQNPRYQVTQFGKPVTLSCSQTLNHNVMYWYQQKSSQAPKLLFHYYDKDFNNEADTPDNFQSRRPNTSFCFLDIRSPGLGDTAMYLCATSRDEVAKPFFGSGTQLSVL.

This clonotype was counted a few times. V is TRBV27 and J is TRBJ1-2; D remains unclear. V shed 6 bases and J shed 0 bases, with 17 bases lying between them. CDR1 and CDR2 (germline): MNHEY, SMNVEV (reference sequence). CDR3 length: 16 amino acids. The chain's CDR3 is CASRPTGIRSNYGYTF. The CDR3 DNA follows: TGTGCCAGCAGGCCAACCGGGATCCGGTCTAACTATGGCTACACCTTC.

Only a few counts were recorded for this clonotype. The V and J genes are TRBV7-9 and TRBJ1-2; 9 bases match TRBD1. The CDR3 has 13 residues. The germline V gene has CDR1 SEHNR and CDR2 FQNEAQ (reference sequence). V was pared by 3 bases and J by 10 bases, with 6 bases of the junction left unmatched. In nucleotides, the CDR3 is TGTGCCAGCAGCTTGGGACAGGGTTCTTTCTACACCTTC. Translation: CASSLGQGSFYTF.

By its share, this clonotype is medium-sized. The V and J genes are TRBV24-1 and TRBJ1-5, with D tentatively TRBD1 (5 bases). This CDR3 spans 13 amino acids. Germline V gives CDR1 KGHDR, CDR2 SFDVKD. Trimming stripped 9 bases from V and 2 bases from J, with 10 bases between. CDR3: CATSREGNQPQHF. The CDR3 coding sequence is TGTGCCACCTCCAGGGAGGGCAATCAGCCCCAGCATTTT.

This clonotype has only a few counts. V and J are TRBV12-3 or TRBV12-4 and TRBJ2-2; the match to TRBD2 covers 8 bases. The CDR3 is 16 amino acids. The trim removed 6 bases at V and 5 bases at J, leaving 11 bases unmatched. CDR3 DNA: TGTGCCAGCAGAAGGGCAAGAGCGGGGGAAACCGGGGAGCTGTTTTTT. Translating gives CASRRARAGETGELFF.

The table lists this clonotype with a count of one. The chain links TRBV10-3 to TRBJ2-7; D may be TRBD1 or TRBD2 (5 bases each). Looked up from germline, CDR1 is ENHRY and CDR2 is SYGVKD. The CDR3 runs 15 residues. Trimming pared 4 bases from V and 6 bases from J, leaving 19 bases between. In nucleotides, the CDR3 is TGTGCCATCAGTGGGACCGGGACCCCGGCCCGCGAGCAGTACTTC. Its translation: CAISGTGTPAREQYF.

V gene TRBV20-1 combines with J gene TRBJ1-2; D gene unclear. The length of the CDR3 is 14 residues. The V and J ends lost 1 base and 4 bases respectively, with 13 bases between them. Germline CDR1 is DFQATT and CDR2 is SNEGSKA (reference sequence). This CDR3 is CSARVRTDAYGYTF. CDR3 nucleotides: TGCAGTGCTAGAGTACGGACGGACGCCTATGGCTACACCTTC.

This chain joins TRBV29-1 and TRBJ2-1, with D hard to call. The germline CDR1 and CDR2 sequences are SQVTM and ANQGSEA. V lost 8 bases to trimming and J lost 9 bases, with 11 bases between them. The CDR3 loop spans 10 amino acids. The CDR3 is CSTRQGEQFF. The CDR3 coding sequence is TGCAGCACACGACAAGGTGAGCAGTTCTTC.

This clonotype was detected a few times. The chain combines TRBV5-6 with TRBJ1-1; D gene unclear. This CDR3 has 12 amino acids. CDR1 is SGHDT and CDR2 is YYEEEE in the germline V gene. Trimming left V 1 base short and J 7 bases short, with 8 bases between. Written as DNA, the CDR3 is TGTGCCAGCAGCTTGAGGGAGGGTGAAGCTTTCTTT. Protein sequence: CASSLREGEAFF.

This clonotype was picked up one time. This chain joins TRBV12-3 or TRBV12-4 and TRBJ1-4; D gene unclear. The CDR3 contains 14 residues. The V end lost 6 bases, the J end lost 0 bases, and 8 bases lay between the germline ends. CDR3 in amino acids: CASSLTTTNEKLFF. The DNA of the CDR3 is TGTGCCAGCAGCCTTACTACAACTAATGAAAAACTGTTTTTT.